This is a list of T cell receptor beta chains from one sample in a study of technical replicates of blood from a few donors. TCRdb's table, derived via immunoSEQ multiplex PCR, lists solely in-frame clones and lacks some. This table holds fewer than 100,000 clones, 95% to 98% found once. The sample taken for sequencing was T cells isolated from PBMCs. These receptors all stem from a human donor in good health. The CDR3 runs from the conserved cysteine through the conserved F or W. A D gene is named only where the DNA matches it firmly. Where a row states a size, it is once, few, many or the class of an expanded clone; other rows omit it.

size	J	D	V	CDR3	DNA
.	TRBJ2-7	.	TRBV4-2	CASSQEEGSAVYEQYF	TGTGCCAGCAGCCAAGAGGAGGGGTCGGCGGTCTACGAGCAGTACTTC
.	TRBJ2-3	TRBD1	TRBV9	CASSVGAGQGTDTQYF	TGTGCCAGCAGCGTAGGCGCCGGACAGGGCACAGATACGCAGTATTTT
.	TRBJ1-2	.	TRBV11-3	CASSRTRDYGYTF	TGTGCCAGCAGCCGCACTAGGGACTATGGCTACACCTTC
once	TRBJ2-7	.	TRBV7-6	CASSLGFPTYEQYF	TGTGCCAGCAGCTTAGGTTTCCCTACCTACGAGCAGTACTTC
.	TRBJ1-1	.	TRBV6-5	CASRESLAVEAFF	TGTGCCAGCAGGGAGTCTCTAGCGGTTGAAGCTTTCTTT
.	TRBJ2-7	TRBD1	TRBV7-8	CASSLAGGTGTGYFYEQYF	TGTGCCAGCAGCTTAGCGGGGGGCACCGGGACAGGGTATTTTTACGAGCAGTACTTC
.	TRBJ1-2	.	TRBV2	CASSRSDSTGYTF	TGTGCCAGCAGTCGATCGGACAGTACCGGCTACACCTTC
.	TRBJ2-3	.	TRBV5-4	CASSPFSADTQYF	TGTGCCAGCAGCCCTTTCTCGGCAGATACGCAGTATTTT
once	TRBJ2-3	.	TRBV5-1	CASSLVGGGGAGFADTQYF	TGCGCCAGCAGCTTGGTCGGAGGTGGGGGGGCCGGGTTTGCAGATACGCAGTATTTT
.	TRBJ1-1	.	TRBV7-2	CASSKLAVPEAFF	TGTGCCAGCAGCAAATTGGCGGTGCCTGAAGCTTTCTTT
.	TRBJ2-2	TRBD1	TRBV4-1	CASSPRQGGNTGELFF	TGCGCCAGCAGCCCTAGACAGGGGGGGAACACCGGGGAGCTGTTTTTT
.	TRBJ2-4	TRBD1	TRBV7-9	CASSLVETGVAKNIQYF	TGTGCCAGCAGCTTAGTTGAGACAGGGGTAGCCAAAAACATTCAGTACTTC
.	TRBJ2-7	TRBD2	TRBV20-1	CSALAGYQQYF	TGCAGTGCACTAGCGGGTTATCAGCAGTACTTC
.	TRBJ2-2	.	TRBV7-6	CASRGGENTGELFF	TGTGCCAGCAGGGGCGGGGAAAACACCGGGGAGCTGTTTTTT
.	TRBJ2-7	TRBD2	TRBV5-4	CASSFRGSGSYEQYF	TGTGCCAGCAGCTTTCGGGGTAGCGGGAGTTACGAGCAGTACTTC
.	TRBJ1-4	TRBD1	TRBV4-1	CASSHLTGRGGNEKLFF	TGCGCCAGCAGCCACTTGACAGGGCGCGGTGGTAATGAAAAACTGTTTTTT
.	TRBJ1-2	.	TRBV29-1	CSVKLVLQNYGYTF	TGCAGCGTTAAATTGGTGCTCCAGAACTATGGCTACACCTTC